The rows below give T cell receptor beta chains drawn from one sample of a study of post-analysis software for immune sequencing data. Each CDR3 protein gets one entry after TCRdb re-called the PCR reads with MiXCR. This sample has 750,000 to 950,000 distinct CDR3 sequences, with approximately 53% found just once. Sequences were obtained from blood. The source is a girl between 5 and 17 years old with multiple sclerosis. Each CDR3 is given with its conserved first and last residue. The D gene is left open where the match is weak. The size entry is marked missing in some rows and otherwise reads once, few, many or a size class.

D gene,J gene,clone size,V gene,CDR3 DNA,CDR3 protein
TRBD2,TRBJ2-1,-,TRBV20-1,TGCAGTGCTAGGGCGGGTAGCGGGAGCTACAATGAGCAGTTCTTC,CSARAGSGSYNEQFF
-,TRBJ2-1,-,TRBV6-5,TGTGCCAGCAGTGCGACGAACAACGGTGAGCAGTTCTTC,CASSATNNGEQFF
-,TRBJ2-7,-,TRBV6-5,TGTGCCAGCAGCCCCACATGGACAAGCTCCTACGAGCAGTACTTC,CASSPTWTSSYEQYF
-,TRBJ2-7,-,TRBV5-1,TGCGCCAGCAGCAATCCACCCCTCTACGAGCAGTACTTC,CASSNPPLYEQYF
-,TRBJ2-7,-,TRBV29-1,-,CSVVAGGSSYEQNF
-,TRBJ1-2,-,TRBV2,TGTGCCAGCAGTGTCGGGGGCGGCTACACCTTC,CASSVGGGYTF
-,TRBJ2-3,-,TRBV4-1,TGCGCCAGCAGCCAAGTGGAGCGGAAGACGAACACAGATACGCAGTATTTT,CASSQVERKTNTDTQYF
-,TRBJ1-5,once,TRBV3-1,TGTGCCAGCAGCCCCTCCATGGGGGCTAGCAATCAGCCCCAGCATTTT,CASSPSMGASNQPQHF
TRBD1,TRBJ2-1,-,TRBV5-4,TGTGCCAGCAGCCTCTCATGGACAGGGAAGACTGAGCAGTTCTTC,CASSLSWTGKTEQFF
-,TRBJ1-4,once,TRBV14,TGTGCCAGCAGCCAAGATACAAGGTTCGGGACTAAGGAAAAACTGTTTTTT,CASSQDTRFGTKEKLFF
-,TRBJ2-3,-,TRBV6-5,TGTGCCAGCAGTTTTGCCCGAGAAAAGGAGAGCACAGATACGCAGTATTTT,CASSFAREKESTDTQYF
TRBD2,TRBJ2-3,-,TRBV7-2,TGTGCCAGCAGACTAGCGGGGAGTACGCAGTATTTT,CASRLAGSTQYF
-,TRBJ2-7,-,TRBV7-3,TGTGCCAGCAGCTTAACAGCGGAACCAACCTACGAGCAGTACTTC,CASSLTAEPTYEQYF
TRBD2,TRBJ2-1,few,TRBV20-1,TGCAGCGCTAGAGATCTCGGGAGGCCGCCGTACAATGAGCAGTTCTTC,CSARDLGRPPYNEQFF
-,TRBJ2-4,-,TRBV12-3/TRBV12-4,TGTGCCAGCAGCGGGCTCGAAAACATTCAGTACTTC,CASSGLENIQYF
TRBD2,TRBJ2-5,few,TRBV4-2,TGTGCCAGCAGCCAAGACCATATCCGAACGTTTAGCGGGGGAGATTTCCAAGAGATCCAGTACTTC,CASSQDHIRTFSGGDFQEIQYF
-,TRBJ2-5,-,TRBV2,TGTGCCAGCAGTGTAGCGGCTCTTTGGGAGACCCAGTACTTC,CASSVAALWETQYF
TRBD1,TRBJ1-1,-,TRBV5-4,TGTGCCAGCAGACTGGACAGGGGCCCGGCTAACACTGAAGCTTTCTTT,CASRLDRGPANTEAFF
TRBD2,TRBJ2-7,-,TRBV3-1,TGTGCCAGCAGCCCGTGGCTAGCGGGAGGGTTTAACGAGCAGTACTTC,CASSPWLAGGFNEQYF
TRBD1,TRBJ1-6,few,TRBV28,TGTGCCAGCAGTCACGGACAGGGGTATAATTCACCCCTCCACTTT,CASSHGQGYNSPLHF
-,TRBJ1-2,-,TRBV20-1,TGCAGTGTACAGCGCGGGAGCTATGGCTACACCTTC,CSVQRGSYGYTF
-,TRBJ2-3,-,TRBV6-5,TGTGCCAGCAGTTACTCGTTCGACGGGGTTTCCAGCACAGATACGCAGTATTTT,CASSYSFDGVSSTDTQYF
TRBD1,TRBJ2-4,-,TRBV6-5,TGTGCCAGCAGTTACACAGGGGTTGAAGGAGCCAAAAACATTCAGTACTTC,CASSYTGVEGAKNIQYF
-,TRBJ2-7,few,TRBV29-1,TGCAGCGTTGTTCTAGTAGGGCAGGACGAGCAGTACTTC,CSVVLVGQDEQYF
-,TRBJ1-2,-,TRBV12-3/TRBV12-4,TGTGCCAGCAGTTTTATAGGACAGCCTTACTATGGCTACACCTTC,CASSFIGQPYYGYTF
-,TRBJ2-5,-,TRBV18,TGTGCCAGCTCAGCGATTATAGCCGGTCCCCAAGAGACCCAGTACTTC,CASSAIIAGPQETQYF
TRBD2,TRBJ2-7,-,TRBV4-1,TGCGCCAGCAGCCAAGGGAGCGGGGATGTTATTTACGAGCAGTACTTC,CASSQGSGDVIYEQYF
TRBD2,TRBJ2-7,-,TRBV4-2,TGTGCCAGCAGCCCAGGAAGACTAGCGACCTACGAGCAGTACTTC,CASSPGRLATYEQYF
TRBD1,TRBJ1-5,few,TRBV5-6,TGTGCCAGCAGCCTCACCGGGACAGGGGGCATTCAGCCCCAGCATTTT,CASSLTGTGGIQPQHF
TRBD1,TRBJ2-1,-,TRBV29-1,TGCAGCGTTGAGACGGACAGGATTGAGCAGTTCTTC,CSVETDRIEQFF
TRBD1,TRBJ2-2,-,TRBV20-1,TGCAGTGCTAATTGGGACAGGGGTCCCGGGGAGCTGTTTTTT,CSANWDRGPGELFF
-,TRBJ2-7,few,TRBV28,TGTGCCAGCAGATCCAGTTTGGCCTACGAGCAGTACTTC,CASRSSLAYEQYF
TRBD2,TRBJ2-1,-,TRBV19,TGTGCCAGTAGCCCCGTAGCGGGAGGGCCCAATGAGCAGTTCTTC,CASSPVAGGPNEQFF
TRBD1,TRBJ2-1,-,TRBV11-2,TGTGCCAGCAGCGACAGGGGGTATGAGCAGTTCTTC,CASSDRGYEQFF
-,TRBJ2-1,-,TRBV12-3/TRBV12-4,TGTGCCAGCAGTTTAACCGGGGCAGGGGACAATGAGCAGTTCTTC,CASSLTGAGDNEQFF
-,TRBJ2-4,-,TRBV21-1,TGTGCCAGCAGCAAAGGAGAGACGGGTCTGCTAGCCAAAAACATTCAGTACTTC,CASSKGETGLLAKNIQYF
TRBD1,TRBJ2-5,few,TRBV5-5,TGTGCCAGCAGTTCACAGGGGGCTCAGGAGACCCAGTACTTC,CASSSQGAQETQYF
TRBD2,TRBJ2-7,few,TRBV7-2,TGTGCCAGCAGCTTAGTTGGCGGGGGGGCATCCTACGAGCAGTACTTC,CASSLVGGGASYEQYF
-,TRBJ2-7,-,TRBV2,TGTGCCAGCGGGGGTGGTGTCTACGAGCAGTACTTC,CASGGGVYEQYF
-,TRBJ2-5,many,TRBV10-3,TGTGCCATCAGTGAGGGTCTTCAGAAGGAGACCCAGTACTTC,CAISEGLQKETQYF
-,TRBJ2-7,-,TRBV12-3/TRBV12-4,TGTGCCAGCAGTTCCGGGGAATACTACGAGCAGTACTTC,CASSSGEYYEQYF
TRBD2,TRBJ2-7,few,TRBV6-2/TRBV6-3,TGTGCCAGCAGTTACAGGACTAGCGGGAGGCAACACGAGCAGTACTTC,CASSYRTSGRQHEQYF
TRBD2,TRBJ2-5,-,TRBV29-1,TGCGGCGTTGAAGTCGCGGGAGGGCCCGGGGAGACCCAGTACTTC,CGVEVAGGPGETQYF
TRBD2,TRBJ2-7,few,TRBV7-3,TGTGCCAGCAGCCTAACCGGGACTATAGCCTCCGAGCAGTACTTC,CASSLTGTIASEQYF
-,TRBJ1-6,few,TRBV27,TGTGCCAGCAGACCCGACAGCTTACGGGATTCACCCCTCCACTTT,CASRPDSLRDSPLHF
-,TRBJ1-1,-,TRBV5-6,TGTGCCAGCAGCTTGGGGGGGGCGCACACTGAAGCTTTCTTT,CASSLGGAHTEAFF
-,TRBJ1-2,-,TRBV10-3,TGTGCCATCAGTAGGGGACGGCAACCTAACTATGGCTACACCTTC,CAISRGRQPNYGYTF
-,TRBJ1-1,few,TRBV29-1,TGCAGCGTTCCTGACCCGAGGGCTGCTTTCTTT,CSVPDPRAAFF
-,TRBJ1-2,few,TRBV4-2,TGTGCCAGCAGCCTACCCGGAGAGGGCTATGGCTACACCTTC,CASSLPGEGYGYTF
-,TRBJ1-1,-,TRBV7-9,TGTGCCAGCAGCTTACCAGGGCTGACTGAAGCTTTCTTT,CASSLPGLTEAFF
-,TRBJ2-1,few,TRBV20-1,TGCAGTGCTAGTGGCGGAGCTGACAATGAGCAGTTCTTC,CSASGGADNEQFF
-,TRBJ2-2,-,TRBV12-3/TRBV12-4,TGTGCCAGCAGCTCGGATGTACCGCGGGAGCTGTTTTTT,CASSSDVPRELFF
TRBD1,TRBJ1-2,few,TRBV9,TGTGCCAGCAGCGTCACAGGGGCCGGGAACTATGGCTACACCTTC,CASSVTGAGNYGYTF
-,TRBJ1-5,-,TRBV12-5,TGTGCTAGTGGAGAATGGGGTAGCGGTCAGCCCCAGCATTTT,CASGEWGSGQPQHF
TRBD1,TRBJ2-3,-,TRBV7-2,TGTGCCAGCAGCTACGGACAGGGGGCGTATCGATTTAGCACAGATACGCAGTATTTT,CASSYGQGAYRFSTDTQYF
-,TRBJ2-7,-,TRBV10-3,TGTGCCATCAGTGGCAGGGGTACCTACGAGCAGTACTTC,CAISGRGTYEQYF
-,TRBJ2-5,-,TRBV20-1,TGCAGCGGGAATCCGGGGCTAACTATGGAGACCCAGTACTTC,CSGNPGLTMETQYF
TRBD1,TRBJ2-3,-,TRBV3-1,TGTGCCAGCAGCCAAGAGAGGAGTCAGGGGGCGGATACGCAGTATTTT,CASSQERSQGADTQYF
TRBD1,TRBJ2-7,-,TRBV5-5,TGTGCCAGCAGCGCCAGGACAGGGAGCTCCTACGAGCAGTACTTC,CASSARTGSSYEQYF